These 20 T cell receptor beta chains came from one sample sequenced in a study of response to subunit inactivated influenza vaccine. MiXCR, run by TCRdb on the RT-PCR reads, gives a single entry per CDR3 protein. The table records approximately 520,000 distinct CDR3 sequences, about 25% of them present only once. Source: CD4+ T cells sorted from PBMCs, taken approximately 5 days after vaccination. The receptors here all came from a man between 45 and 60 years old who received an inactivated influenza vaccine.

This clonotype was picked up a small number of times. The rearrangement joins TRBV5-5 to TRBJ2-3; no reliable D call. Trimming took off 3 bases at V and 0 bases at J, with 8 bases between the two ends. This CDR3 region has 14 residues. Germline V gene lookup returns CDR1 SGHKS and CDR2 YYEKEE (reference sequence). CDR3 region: CASSSRPSTDTQYF. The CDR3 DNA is TGTGCCAGCAGCTCTAGGCCTAGCACAGATACGCAGTATTTT.

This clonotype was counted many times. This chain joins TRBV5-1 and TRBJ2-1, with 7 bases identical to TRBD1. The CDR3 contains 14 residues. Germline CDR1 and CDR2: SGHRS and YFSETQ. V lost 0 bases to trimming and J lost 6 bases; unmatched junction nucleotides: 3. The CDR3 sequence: CASSLATGSNEQFF. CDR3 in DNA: TGCGCCAGCAGCTTGGCGACAGGGAGCAATGAGCAGTTCTTC. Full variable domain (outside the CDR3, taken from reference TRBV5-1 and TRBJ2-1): KAGVTQTPRYLIKTRGQQVTLSCSPISGHRSVSWYQQTPGQGLQFLFEYFSETQRNKGNFPGRFSGRQFSNSRSEMNVSTLELGDSALYLCASSLATGSNEQFFGPGTRLTVL.

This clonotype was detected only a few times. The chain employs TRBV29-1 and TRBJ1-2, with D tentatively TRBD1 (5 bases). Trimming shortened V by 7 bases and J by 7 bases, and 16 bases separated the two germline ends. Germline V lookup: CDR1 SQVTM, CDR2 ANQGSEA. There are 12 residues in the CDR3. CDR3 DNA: TGCAGCGCACTCGACAGAACCCGTGGCTACACCTTC. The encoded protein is CSALDRTRGYTF.

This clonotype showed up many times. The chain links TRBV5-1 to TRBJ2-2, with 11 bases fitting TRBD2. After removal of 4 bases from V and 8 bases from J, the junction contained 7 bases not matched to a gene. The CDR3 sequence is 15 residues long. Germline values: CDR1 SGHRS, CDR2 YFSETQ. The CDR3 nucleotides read TGCGCCAGCAGCCCCAGGACTAGCGGGCAAGGGGAGCTGTTTTTT. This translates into CASSPRTSGQGELFF.

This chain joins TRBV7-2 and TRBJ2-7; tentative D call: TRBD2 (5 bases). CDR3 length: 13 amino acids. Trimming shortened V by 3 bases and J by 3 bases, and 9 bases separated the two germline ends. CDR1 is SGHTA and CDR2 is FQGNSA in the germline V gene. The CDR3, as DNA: TGTGCCAGCAGCTTGACTATTGACTACGAGCAGTACTTC. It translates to CASSLTIDYEQYF.

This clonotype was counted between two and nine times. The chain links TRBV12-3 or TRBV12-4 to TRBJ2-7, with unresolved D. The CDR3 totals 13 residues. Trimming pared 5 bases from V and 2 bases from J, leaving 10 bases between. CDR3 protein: CASSPDGPYEQYF. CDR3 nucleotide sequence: TGTGCCAGCAGTCCAGACGGGCCCTACGAGCAGTACTTC.

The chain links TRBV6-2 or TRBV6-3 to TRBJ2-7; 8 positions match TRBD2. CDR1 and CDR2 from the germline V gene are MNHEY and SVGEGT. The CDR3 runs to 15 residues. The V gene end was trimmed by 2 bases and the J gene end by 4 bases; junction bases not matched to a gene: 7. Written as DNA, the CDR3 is TGTGCCAGCAGTTACCAGATAGCGGGGACATACGAGCAGTACTTC. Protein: CASSYQIAGTYEQYF.

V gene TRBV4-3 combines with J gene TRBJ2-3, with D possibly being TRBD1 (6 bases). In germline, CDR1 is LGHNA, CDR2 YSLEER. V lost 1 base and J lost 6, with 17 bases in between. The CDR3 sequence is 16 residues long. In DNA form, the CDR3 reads TGCGCCAGCAGCCAAGTGGGGGCAGGCGCTAGGGATACGCAGTATTTT. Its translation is CASSQVGAGARDTQYF.

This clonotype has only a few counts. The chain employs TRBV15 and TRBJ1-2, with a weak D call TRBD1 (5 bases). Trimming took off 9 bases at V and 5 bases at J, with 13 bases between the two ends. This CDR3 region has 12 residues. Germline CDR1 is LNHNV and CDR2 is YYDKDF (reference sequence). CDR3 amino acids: CATGRGDYGYTF. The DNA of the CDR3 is TGTGCCACAGGACGGGGGGATTATGGCTACACCTTC.

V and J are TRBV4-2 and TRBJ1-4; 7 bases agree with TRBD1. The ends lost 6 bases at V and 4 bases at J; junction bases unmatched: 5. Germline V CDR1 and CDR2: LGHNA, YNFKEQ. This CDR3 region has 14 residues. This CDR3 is CASSFPGGNEKLFF. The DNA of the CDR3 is TGTGCCAGCAGTTTCCCAGGGGGTAATGAAAAACTGTTTTTT.

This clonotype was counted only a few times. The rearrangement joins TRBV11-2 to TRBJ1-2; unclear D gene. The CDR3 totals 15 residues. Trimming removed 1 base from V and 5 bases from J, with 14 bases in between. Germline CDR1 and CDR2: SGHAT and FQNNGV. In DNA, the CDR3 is TGTGCCAGCAGCTTAGGAATAGAGAGTCATTATGGCTACACCTTC. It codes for CASSLGIESHYGYTF.

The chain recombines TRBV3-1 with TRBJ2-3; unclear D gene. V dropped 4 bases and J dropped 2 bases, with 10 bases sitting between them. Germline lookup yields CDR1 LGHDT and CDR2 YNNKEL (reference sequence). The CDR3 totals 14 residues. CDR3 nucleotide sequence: TGTGCCAGCAGCCCTCGGGCCGACACAGATACGCAGTATTTT. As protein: CASSPRADTDTQYF.

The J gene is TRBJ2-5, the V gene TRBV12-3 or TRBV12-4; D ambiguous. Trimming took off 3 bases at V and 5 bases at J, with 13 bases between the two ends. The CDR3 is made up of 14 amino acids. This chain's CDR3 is CASSFSGPKETQYF. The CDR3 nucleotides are TGTGCCAGCAGTTTCTCCGGGCCCAAGGAGACCCAGTACTTC.

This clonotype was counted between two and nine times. The CDR3 coding sequence is TGCGCCAGCAGTGGAAGAACAGGGCTGGGGGGGGACACCTTC. Protein sequence: CASSGRTGLGGDTF. The gene calls are TRBV10-2 and TRBJ1-2; TRBD1 is a possible D gene (6 bases). The ends were cut back, 4 bases at V and 12 bases at J, with 21 bases in the middle. This CDR3 is 14 amino acids long. Germline V CDR1 and CDR2: WSHSY, SAAADI.

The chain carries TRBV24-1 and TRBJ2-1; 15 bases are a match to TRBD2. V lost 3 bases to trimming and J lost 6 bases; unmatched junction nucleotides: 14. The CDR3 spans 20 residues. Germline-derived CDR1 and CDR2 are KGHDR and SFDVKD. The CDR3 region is CATSDPTGTSGRSGSNEQFF. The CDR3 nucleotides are TGTGCCACCAGTGATCCGACCGGGACTAGCGGGAGGTCCGGGTCCAATGAGCAGTTCTTC.

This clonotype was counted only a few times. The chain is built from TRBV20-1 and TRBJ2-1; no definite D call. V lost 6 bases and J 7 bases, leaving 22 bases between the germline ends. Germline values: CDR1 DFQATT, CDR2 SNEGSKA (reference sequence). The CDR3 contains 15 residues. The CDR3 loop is CSAAPSDGGVNEQFF. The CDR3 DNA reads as TGCAGTGCCGCGCCCTCGGACGGTGGAGTTAATGAGCAGTTCTTC.

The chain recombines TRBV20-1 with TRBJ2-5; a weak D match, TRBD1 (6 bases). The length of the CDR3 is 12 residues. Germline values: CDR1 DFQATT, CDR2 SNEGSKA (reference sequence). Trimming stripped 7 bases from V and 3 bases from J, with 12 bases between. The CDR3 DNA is TGCAGTGTAGGGCAGGGGAAAGAGACCCAGTACTTC. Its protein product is CSVGQGKETQYF.

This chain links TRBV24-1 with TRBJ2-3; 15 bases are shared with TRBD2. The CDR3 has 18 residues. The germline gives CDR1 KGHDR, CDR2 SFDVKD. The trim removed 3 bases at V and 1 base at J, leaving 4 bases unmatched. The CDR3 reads CATSDGLAGGLGTDTQYF. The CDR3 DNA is TGTGCCACCAGTGATGGACTAGCGGGGGGGCTTGGCACAGATACGCAGTATTTT.

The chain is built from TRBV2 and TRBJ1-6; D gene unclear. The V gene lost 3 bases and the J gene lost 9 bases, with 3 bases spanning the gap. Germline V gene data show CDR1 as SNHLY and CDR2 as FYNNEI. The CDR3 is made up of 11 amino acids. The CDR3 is CASSDSSPLHF. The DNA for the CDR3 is TGTGCCAGCAGTGATTCTTCACCCCTCCACTTT.

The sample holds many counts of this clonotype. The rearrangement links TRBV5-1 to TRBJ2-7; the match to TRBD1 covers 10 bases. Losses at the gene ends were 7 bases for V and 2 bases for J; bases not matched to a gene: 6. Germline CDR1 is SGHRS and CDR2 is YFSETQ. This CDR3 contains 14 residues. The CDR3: CASADRGPPYEQYF. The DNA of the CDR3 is TGCGCCAGCGCCGACAGGGGGCCCCCCTACGAGCAGTACTTC.